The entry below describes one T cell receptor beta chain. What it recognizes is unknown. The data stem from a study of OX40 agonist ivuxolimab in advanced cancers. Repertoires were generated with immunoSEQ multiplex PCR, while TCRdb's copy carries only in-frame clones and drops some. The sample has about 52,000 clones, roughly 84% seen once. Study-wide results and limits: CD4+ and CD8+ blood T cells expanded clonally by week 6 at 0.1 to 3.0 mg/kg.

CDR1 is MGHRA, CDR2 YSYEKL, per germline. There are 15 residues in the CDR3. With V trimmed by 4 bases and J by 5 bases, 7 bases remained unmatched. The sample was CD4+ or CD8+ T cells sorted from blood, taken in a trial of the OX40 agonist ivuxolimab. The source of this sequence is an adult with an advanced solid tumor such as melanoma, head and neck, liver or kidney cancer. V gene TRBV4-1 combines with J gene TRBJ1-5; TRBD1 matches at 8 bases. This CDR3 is CASSLTTGEYQPQHF. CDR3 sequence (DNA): TGCGCCAGCAGCCTGACGACAGGGGAGTATCAGCCCCAGCATTTT.